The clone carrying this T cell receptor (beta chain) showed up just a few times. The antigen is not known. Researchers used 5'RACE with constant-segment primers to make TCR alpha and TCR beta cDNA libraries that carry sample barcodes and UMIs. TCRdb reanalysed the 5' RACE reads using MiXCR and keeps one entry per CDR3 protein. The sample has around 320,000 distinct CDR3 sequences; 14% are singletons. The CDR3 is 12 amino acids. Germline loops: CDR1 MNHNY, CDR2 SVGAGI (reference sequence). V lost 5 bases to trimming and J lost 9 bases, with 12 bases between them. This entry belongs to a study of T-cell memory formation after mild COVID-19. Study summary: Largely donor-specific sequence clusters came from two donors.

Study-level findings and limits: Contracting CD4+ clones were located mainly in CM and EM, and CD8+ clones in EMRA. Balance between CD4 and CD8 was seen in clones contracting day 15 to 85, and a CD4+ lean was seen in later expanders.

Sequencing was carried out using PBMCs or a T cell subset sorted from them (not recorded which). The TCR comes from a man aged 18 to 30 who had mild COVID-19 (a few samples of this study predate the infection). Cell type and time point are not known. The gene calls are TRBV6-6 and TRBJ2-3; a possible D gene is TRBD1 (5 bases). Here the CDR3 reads CASSRQQDTQYF. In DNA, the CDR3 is TGTGCCAGCAGTCGCCAACAGGACACGCAGTATTTT.